This TCR beta chain was observed in a study of CD8 T cells in ankylosing spondylitis. This clonotype was seen a handful of times. This CDR3 spans 14 amino acids. Trimming cost V 4 bases and J 4 bases, with 11 bases left between them. TCRdb itself ran the 5' RACE reads through MiXCR, one entry per CDR3 protein. The profile shows about 360,000 distinct CDR3 sequences, approximately 22% of them singletons. The rearrangement links TRBV12-3 or TRBV12-4 to TRBJ1-5; D is possibly TRBD1 (5 bases). The sequenced sample consisted of blood, either unsorted or a sorted T cell fraction (not recorded which). This TCR was recovered from a male donor with ankylosing spondylitis or in good health (not recorded which). DNA for the CDR3: TGTGCCAGCAGTTCGGCAGGGTGGAATCAGCCCCAGCATTTT. This sequence encodes CASSSAGWNQPQHF.